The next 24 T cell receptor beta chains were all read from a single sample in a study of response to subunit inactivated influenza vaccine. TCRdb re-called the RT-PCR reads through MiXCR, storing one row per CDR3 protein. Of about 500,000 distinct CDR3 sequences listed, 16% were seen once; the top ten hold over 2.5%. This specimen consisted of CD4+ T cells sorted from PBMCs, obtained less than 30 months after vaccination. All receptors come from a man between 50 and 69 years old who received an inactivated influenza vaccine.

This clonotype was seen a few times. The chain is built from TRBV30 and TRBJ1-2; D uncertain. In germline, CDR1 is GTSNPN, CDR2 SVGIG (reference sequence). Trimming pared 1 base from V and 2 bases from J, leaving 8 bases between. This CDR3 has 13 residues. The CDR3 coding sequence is TGTGCCTGGAGTGCCGTAGTGAACTATGGCTACACCTTC. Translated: CAWSAVVNYGYTF.

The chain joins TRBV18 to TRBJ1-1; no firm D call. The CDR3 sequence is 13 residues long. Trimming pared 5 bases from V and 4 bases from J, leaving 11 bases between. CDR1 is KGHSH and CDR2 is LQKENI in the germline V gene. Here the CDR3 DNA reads TGTGCCAGCTCATTTACCGACATCACTGAAGCTTTCTTT. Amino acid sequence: CASSFTDITEAFF.

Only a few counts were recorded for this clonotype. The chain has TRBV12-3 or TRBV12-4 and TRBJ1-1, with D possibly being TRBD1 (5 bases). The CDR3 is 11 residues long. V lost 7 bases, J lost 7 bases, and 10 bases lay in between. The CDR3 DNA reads TGTGCCAGCACAATGGGGGGTGAAGCTTTCTTT. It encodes CASTMGGEAFF.

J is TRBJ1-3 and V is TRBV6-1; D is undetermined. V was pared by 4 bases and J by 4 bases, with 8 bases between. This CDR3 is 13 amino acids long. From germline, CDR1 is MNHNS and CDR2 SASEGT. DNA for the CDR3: TGTGCCAGCAGTGTTACAATCGGAAACACCATATATTTT. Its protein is CASSVTIGNTIYF.

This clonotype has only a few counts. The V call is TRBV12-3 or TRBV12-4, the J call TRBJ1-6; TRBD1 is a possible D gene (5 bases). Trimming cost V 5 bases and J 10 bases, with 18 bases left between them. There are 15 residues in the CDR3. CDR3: CASSRRTPQGSPLHF. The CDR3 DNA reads TGTGCCAGCAGTAGACGGACCCCTCAGGGCTCACCCCTCCACTTT.

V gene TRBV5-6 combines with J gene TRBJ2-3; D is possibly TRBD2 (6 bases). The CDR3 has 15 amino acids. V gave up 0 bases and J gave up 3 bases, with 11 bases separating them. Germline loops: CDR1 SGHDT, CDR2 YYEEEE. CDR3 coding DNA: TGTGCCAGCAGCTTGGCATTAGCGGTTACAGATACGCAGTATTTT. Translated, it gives CASSLALAVTDTQYF.

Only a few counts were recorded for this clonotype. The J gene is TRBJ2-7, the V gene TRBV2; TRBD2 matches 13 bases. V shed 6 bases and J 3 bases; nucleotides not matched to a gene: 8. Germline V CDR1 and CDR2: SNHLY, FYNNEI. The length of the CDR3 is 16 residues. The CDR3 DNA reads TGTGCCAGCAGCTGGACTAGCGGGAGAGGTAGCTACGAGCAGTACTTC. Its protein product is CASSWTSGRGSYEQYF.

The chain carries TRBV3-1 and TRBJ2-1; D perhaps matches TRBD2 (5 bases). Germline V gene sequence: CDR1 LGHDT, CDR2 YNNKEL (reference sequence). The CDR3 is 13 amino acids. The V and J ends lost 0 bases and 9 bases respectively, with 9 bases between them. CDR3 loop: CASSQESGSEQFF. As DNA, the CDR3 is TGTGCCAGCAGCCAAGAAAGTGGGAGTGAGCAGTTCTTC.

In DNA, the CDR3 is TGCGCCAGCAGCGGAGATCGAAGCACAGATACGCAGTATTTT. Amino acid sequence: CASSGDRSTDTQYF. The chain links TRBV5-1 to TRBJ2-3, with no clear D. This CDR3 comprises 14 residues. Germline loops: CDR1 SGHRS, CDR2 YFSETQ. The V end lost 4 bases, the J end lost 0 bases, and 9 bases lay between the germline ends.

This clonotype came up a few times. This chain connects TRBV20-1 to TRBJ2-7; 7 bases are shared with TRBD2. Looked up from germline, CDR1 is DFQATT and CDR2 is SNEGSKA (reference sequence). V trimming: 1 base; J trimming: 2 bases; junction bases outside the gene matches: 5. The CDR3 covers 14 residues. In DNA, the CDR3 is TGCAGTGCTAGAGTCGGGGGGAGAACCTACGAGCAGTACTTC. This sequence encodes CSARVGGRTYEQYF.

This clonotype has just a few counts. The CDR3 sequence: CASSPSGGGGIREQYF. The CDR3 coding sequence is TGTGCCAGCAGCCCCTCCGGGGGGGGCGGGATTCGCGAGCAGTACTTC. The chain employs TRBV12-3 or TRBV12-4 and TRBJ2-7; 8 positions match TRBD2. V trimming: 6 bases; J trimming: 6 bases; junction bases outside the gene matches: 16. The CDR3 loop spans 16 amino acids.

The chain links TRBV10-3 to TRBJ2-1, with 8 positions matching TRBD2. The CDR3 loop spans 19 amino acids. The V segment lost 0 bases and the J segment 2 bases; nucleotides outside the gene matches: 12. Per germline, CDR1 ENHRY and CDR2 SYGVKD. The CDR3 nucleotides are TGTGCCATCAGTGAGTCGGACGGTCTAGCGGGTGCCCCCTACAATGAGCAGTTCTTC. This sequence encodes CAISESDGLAGAPYNEQFF.

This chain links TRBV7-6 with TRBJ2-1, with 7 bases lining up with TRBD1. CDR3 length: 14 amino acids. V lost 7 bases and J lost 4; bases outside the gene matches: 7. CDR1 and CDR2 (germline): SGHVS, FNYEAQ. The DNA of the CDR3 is TGTGCCAGCACCCCTGGACAGGAGTACAATGAGCAGTTCTTC. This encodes CASTPGQEYNEQFF.

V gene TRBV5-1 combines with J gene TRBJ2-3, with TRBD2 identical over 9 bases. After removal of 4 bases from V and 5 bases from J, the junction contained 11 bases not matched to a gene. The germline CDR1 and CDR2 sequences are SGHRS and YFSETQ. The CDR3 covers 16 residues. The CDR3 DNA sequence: TGCGCCAGCAGCGTAGAGACTAGCGGTCCTGGAGATACGCAGTATTTT. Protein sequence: CASSVETSGPGDTQYF.

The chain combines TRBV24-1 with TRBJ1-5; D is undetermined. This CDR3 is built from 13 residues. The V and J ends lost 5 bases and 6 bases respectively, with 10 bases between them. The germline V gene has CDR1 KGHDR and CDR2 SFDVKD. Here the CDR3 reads CATSGKGFQPQHF. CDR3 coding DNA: TGTGCCACCAGTGGCAAGGGTTTTCAGCCCCAGCATTTT.

CDR3 DNA: TGTGCCAGCAGCTTTACGATTTCGACAGGGCAGGTCACCGGGGAGCTGTTTTTT. Translated: CASSFTISTGQVTGELFF. V is TRBV11-2 and J is TRBJ2-2, with 7 positions matching TRBD1. Trimming cost V 3 bases and J 4 bases; bases outside gene matches: 14. Germline CDR1 and CDR2: SGHAT and FQNNGV. The CDR3 is 18 amino acids.

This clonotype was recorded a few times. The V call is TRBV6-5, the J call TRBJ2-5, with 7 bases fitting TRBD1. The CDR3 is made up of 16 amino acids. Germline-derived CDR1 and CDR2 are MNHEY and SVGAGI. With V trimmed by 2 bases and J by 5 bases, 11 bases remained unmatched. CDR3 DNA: TGTGCCAGCAGTTACCCTCGGGACAGAAGTCCCGAGACCCAGTACTTC. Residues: CASSYPRDRSPETQYF.

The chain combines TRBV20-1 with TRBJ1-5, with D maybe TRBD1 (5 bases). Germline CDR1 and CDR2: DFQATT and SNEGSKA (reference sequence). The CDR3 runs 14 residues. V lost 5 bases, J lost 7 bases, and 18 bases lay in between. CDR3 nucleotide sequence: TGCAGTGCTCAAGGAGGGGTTTCTCGGCAGCCCCAGCATTTT. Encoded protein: CSAQGGVSRQPQHF.

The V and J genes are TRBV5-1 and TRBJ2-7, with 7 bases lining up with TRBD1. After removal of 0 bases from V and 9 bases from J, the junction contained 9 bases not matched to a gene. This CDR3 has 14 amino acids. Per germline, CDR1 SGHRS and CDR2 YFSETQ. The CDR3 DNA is TGCGCCAGCAGCTTGGAGCGACAGGGAGTGGGGCAGTACTTC. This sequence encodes CASSLERQGVGQYF.

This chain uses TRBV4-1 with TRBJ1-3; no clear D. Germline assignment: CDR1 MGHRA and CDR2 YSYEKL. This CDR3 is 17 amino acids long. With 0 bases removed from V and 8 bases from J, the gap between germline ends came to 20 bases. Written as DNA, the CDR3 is TGCGCCAGCAGCCAAGAAGTTCGTACGGGTGGTGGTTACACCATATATTTT. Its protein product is CASSQEVRTGGGYTIYF.

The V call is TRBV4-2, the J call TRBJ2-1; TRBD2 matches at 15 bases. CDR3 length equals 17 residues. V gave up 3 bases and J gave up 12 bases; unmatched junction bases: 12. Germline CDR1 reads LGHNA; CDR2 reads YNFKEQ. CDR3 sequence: CASSQETGTSGGLRQFF. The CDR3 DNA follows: TGTGCCAGCAGCCAGGAAACCGGGACTAGCGGGGGGTTGAGGCAGTTCTTC.

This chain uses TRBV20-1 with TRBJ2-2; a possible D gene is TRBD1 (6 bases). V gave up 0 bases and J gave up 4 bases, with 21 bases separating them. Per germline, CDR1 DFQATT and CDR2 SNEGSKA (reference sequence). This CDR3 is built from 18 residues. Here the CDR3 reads CSARETTRTADFTGELFF. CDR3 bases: TGCAGTGCTAGAGAAACCACCCGGACAGCGGATTTCACCGGGGAGCTGTTTTTT.

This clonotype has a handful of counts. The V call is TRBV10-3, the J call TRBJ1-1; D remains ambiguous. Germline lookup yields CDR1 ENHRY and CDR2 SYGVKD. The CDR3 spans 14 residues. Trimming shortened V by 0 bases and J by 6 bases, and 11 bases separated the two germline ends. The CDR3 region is CAISESHKQAEAFF. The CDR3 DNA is TGTGCCATCAGTGAGTCCCATAAGCAGGCTGAAGCTTTCTTT.

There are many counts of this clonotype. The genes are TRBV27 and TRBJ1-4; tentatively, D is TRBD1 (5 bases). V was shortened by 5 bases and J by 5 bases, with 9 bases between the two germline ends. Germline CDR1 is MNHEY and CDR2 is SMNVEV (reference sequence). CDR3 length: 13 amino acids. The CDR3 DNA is TGTGCCAGCAGTCCGTACAGGAATGAAAAACTGTTTTTT. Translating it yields CASSPYRNEKLFF.